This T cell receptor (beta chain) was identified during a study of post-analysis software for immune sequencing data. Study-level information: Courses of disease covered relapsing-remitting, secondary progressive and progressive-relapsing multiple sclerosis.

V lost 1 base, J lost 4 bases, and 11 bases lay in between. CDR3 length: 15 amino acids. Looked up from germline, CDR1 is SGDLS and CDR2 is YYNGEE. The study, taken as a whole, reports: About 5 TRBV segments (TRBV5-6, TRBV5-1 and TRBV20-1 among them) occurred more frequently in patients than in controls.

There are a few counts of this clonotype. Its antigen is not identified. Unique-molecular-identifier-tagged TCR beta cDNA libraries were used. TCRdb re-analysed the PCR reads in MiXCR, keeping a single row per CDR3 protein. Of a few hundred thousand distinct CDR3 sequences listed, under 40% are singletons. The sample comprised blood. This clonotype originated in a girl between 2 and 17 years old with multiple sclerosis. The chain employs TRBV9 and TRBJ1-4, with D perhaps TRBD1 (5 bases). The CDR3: CASSVSPGLNEKLFF. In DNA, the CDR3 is TGTGCCAGCAGCGTATCCCCAGGGCTTAATGAAAAACTGTTTTTT.